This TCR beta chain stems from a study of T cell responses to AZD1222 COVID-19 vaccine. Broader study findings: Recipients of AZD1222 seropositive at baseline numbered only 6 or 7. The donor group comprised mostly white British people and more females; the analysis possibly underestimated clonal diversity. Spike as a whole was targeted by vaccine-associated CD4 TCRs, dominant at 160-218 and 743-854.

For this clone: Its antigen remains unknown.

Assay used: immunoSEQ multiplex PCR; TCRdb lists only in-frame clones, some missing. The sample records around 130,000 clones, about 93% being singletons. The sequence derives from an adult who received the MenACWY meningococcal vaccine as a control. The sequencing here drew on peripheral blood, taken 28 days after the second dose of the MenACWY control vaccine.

In DNA, the CDR3 is TGTGCCAGCAGCTTAGCTAGCGGGTCCCAAGAGACCCAGTACTTC. Encoded protein: CASSLASGSQETQYF. The chain is built from TRBV11-3 and TRBJ2-5; TRBD2 matches at 8 bases. Germline CDR1 is SGHNT and CDR2 is YENEEA. V dropped 1 base and J dropped 1; count of bases not matched to a gene: 2. This CDR3 is 15 amino acids long. Full variable domain (outside the CDR3, taken from reference TRBV11-3 and TRBJ2-5): EAGVVQSPRYKIIEKKQPVAFWCNPISGHNTLYWYLQNLGQGPELLIRYENEEAVDDSQLPKDRFSAERLKGVDSTLKIQPAELGDSAVYLCASSLASGSQETQYFGPGTRLLVL.